This T cell receptor (beta chain) was identified in a study of STAT5B mutations in CD4+ large granular lymphocyte leukemia. Broader study findings: Compared with healthy controls (2/35), patient top clones favored TRBV06 (8/27).

CDR3 length equals 15 residues. Trimming stripped 5 bases from V and 2 bases from J, with 14 bases between. Germline V gene lookup returns CDR1 MNHEY and CDR2 SVGAGI. Per the original methods: Lowest detectable productive clonotype frequency was 2.59 x 10-5. Clones were sequenced by immunoSEQ multiplex PCR, and TCRdb holds only the in-frame ones, with some missing. V and J calls plus clone size are reproduced from that table; the DNA served to infer D and trimming. Among about 38,000 clones, over 75% were seen once, and the ten largest hold roughly 1.3%. Healthy controls were blood donor buffy coats. This clone was detected only once. Its antigen remains unknown.

The specimen was CD4+ T cells from blood buffy coats. The clonotype originates from a human donor in good health. This rearrangement joins TRBV6-5 to TRBJ2-3; unclear D gene. CDR3 in DNA: TGTGCCAGCAGTGTAGGGTTCGGAAACACAGATACGCAGTATTTT. Its protein is CASSVGFGNTDTQYF.